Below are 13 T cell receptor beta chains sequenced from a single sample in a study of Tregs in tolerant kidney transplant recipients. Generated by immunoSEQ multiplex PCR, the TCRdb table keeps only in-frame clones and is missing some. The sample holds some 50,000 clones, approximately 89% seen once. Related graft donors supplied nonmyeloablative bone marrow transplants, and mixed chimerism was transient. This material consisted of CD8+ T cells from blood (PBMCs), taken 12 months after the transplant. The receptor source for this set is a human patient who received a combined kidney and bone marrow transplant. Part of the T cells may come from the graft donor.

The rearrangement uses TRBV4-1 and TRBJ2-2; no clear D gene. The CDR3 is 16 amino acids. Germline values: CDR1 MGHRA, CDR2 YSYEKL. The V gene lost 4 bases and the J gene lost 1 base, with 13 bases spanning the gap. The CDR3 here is CASSLPRVRNTGELFF. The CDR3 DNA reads TGCGCCAGCAGCCTCCCCCGGGTCAGGAACACCGGGGAGCTGTTTTTT.

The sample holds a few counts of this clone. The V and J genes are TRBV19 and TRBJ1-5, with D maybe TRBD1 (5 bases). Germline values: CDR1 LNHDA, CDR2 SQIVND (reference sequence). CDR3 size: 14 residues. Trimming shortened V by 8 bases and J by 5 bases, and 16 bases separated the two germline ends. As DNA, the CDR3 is TGTGCCAGTCACCGGGGGGTCCTCCATCAGCCCCAGCATTTT. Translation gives CASHRGVLHQPQHF.

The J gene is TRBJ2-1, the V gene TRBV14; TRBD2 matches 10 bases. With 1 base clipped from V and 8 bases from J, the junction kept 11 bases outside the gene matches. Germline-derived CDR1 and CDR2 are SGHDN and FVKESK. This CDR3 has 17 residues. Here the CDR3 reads CASSQGFLPGTSDEQFF. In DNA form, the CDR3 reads TGTGCCAGCAGCCAAGGGTTTCTTCCAGGGACTAGCGATGAGCAGTTCTTC. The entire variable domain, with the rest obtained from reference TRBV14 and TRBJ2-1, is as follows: EAGVTQFPSHSVIEKGQTVTLRCDPISGHDNLYWYRRVMGKEIKFLLHFVKESKQDESGMPNNRFLAERTGGTYSTLKVQPAELEDSGVYFCASSQGFLPGTSDEQFFGPGTRLTVL.

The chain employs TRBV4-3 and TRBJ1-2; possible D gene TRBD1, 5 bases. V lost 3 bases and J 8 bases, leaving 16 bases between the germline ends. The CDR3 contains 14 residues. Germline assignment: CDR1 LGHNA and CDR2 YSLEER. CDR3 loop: CASSQSGGMGGYTF. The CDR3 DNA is TGCGCCAGCAGCCAGTCCGGGGGAATGGGCGGCTACACCTTC.

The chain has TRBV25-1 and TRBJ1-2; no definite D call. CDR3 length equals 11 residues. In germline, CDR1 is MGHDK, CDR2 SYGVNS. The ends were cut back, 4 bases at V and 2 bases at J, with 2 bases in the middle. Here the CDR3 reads CASSANYGYTF. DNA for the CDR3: TGTGCCAGCAGTGCGAACTATGGCTACACCTTC.

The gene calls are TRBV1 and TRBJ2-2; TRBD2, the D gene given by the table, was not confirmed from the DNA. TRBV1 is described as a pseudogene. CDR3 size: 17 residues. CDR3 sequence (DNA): TGCACCAGCAGCCAAGCCCGACTAGCGGCGAACACCGGGGAGCTGTTTTTT. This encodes CTSSQARLAANTGELFF.

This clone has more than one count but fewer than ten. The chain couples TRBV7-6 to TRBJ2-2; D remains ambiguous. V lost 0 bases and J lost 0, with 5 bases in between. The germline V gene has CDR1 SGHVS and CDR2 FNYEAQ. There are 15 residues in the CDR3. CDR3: CASSLAVTNTGELFF. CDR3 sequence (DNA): TGTGCCAGCAGCTTAGCCGTAACGAACACCGGGGAGCTGTTTTTT.

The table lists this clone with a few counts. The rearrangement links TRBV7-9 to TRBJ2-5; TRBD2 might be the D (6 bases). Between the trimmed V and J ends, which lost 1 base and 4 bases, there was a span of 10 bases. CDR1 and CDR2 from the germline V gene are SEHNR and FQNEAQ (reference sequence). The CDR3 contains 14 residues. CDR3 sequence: CASSLGRGRETQYF. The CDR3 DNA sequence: TGTGCCAGCAGCTTAGGGAGGGGCAGAGAGACCCAGTACTTC.

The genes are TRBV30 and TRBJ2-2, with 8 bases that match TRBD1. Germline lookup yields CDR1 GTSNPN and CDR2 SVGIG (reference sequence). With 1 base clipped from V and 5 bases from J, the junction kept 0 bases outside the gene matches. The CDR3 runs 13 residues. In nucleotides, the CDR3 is TGTGCCTGGAGTGGGACAGGGACCGGGGAGCTGTTTTTT. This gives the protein CAWSGTGTGELFF.

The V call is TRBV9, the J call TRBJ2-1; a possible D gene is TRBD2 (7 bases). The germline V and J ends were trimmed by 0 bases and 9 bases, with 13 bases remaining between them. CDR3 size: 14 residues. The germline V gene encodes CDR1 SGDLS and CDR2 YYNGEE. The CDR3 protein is CASSVGVGGGEQFF. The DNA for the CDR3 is TGTGCCAGCAGCGTAGGGGTGGGAGGGGGTGAGCAGTTCTTC.

The CDR3 protein is CASRGTNEQYF. CDR3 DNA: TGCGCCAGCAGGGGGACAAACGAGCAGTACTTC. The chain links TRBV5-1 to TRBJ2-7; perhaps TRBD1 as D (6 bases). Trimming cost V 5 bases and J 5 bases, with 8 bases left between them. The germline V gene encodes CDR1 SGHRS and CDR2 YFSETQ. The CDR3 is 11 amino acids.

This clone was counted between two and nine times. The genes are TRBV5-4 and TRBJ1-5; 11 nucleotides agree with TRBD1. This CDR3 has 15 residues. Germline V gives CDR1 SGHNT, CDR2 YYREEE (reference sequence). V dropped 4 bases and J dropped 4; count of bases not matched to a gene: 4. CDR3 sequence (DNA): TGTGCCAGCAGCCAGGACAGGGGGCGAAATCAGCCCCAGCATTTT. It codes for CASSQDRGRNQPQHF.

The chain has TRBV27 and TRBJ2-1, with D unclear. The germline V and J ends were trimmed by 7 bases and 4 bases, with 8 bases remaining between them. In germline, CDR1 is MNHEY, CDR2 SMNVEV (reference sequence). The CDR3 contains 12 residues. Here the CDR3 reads CASIGVYNEQFF. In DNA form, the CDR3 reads TGTGCCAGCATCGGTGTGTACAATGAGCAGTTCTTC.